This T cell receptor beta chain comes out of a study of blood T cell repertoires in COVID-19. This clone was recorded once. The protocol was immunoSEQ multiplex PCR, while the TCRdb copy is restricted to in-frame clones and leaves out a portion. The data hold some 300,000 clones, with over 75% observed a single time. There are 16 residues in the CDR3. V was cut by 3 bases and J by 0 bases, with 12 bases left in between. Per germline, CDR1 MNHNS and CDR2 SASEGT. The rearrangement uses TRBV6-1 and TRBJ1-3, with a possible D match to TRBD1 (6 bases). Material: PBMCs or T cells enriched from blood (not recorded which). The sequence was collected from a woman aged 30 to 39 who had recovered from COVID-19. The CDR3 is CASSEQGTSSGNTIYF. CDR3 in DNA: TGTGCCAGCAGTGAGCAGGGGACGAGCTCTGGAAACACCATATATTTT.